These 5 T cell receptor beta chains were all obtained from the same sample, sequenced in a study of cytomegalovirus exposure and HLA in healthy donors. Here immunoSEQ multiplex PCR was the method, and the copy in TCRdb shows in-frame clones only, minus some. The data show 120,000 or so clones, under 90% seen once. Sequenced sample: PBMCs. The source is a woman aged 18-29 years in good health and CMV-seronegative.

The rearrangement joins TRBV6-6 to TRBJ2-1, with TRBD2 identical over 8 bases. The CDR3 runs to 15 residues. CDR1 and CDR2 (germline): MNHNY, SVGAGI (reference sequence). The V and J ends lost 6 bases and 6 bases, in that order; junction bases with no gene match: 10. CDR3 loop: CASSRREGVGNEQFF. The DNA for the CDR3 is TGTGCCAGCAGCAGACGGGAGGGAGTTGGCAATGAGCAGTTCTTC.

The chain combines TRBV6-5 with TRBJ2-1, with TRBD2 matching 10 bases. The CDR3 consists of 14 residues. Germline-derived CDR1 and CDR2 are MNHEY and SVGAGI. V lost 3 bases to trimming and J lost 8 bases; unmatched junction nucleotides: 4. The CDR3 sequence is CASSYSGRIDEQFF. CDR3 bases: TGTGCCAGCAGTTATAGCGGGAGGATCGATGAGCAGTTCTTC.

CDR3 region: CASSEALRRTADTQYF. For the CDR3, the DNA is TGTGCCAGCAGTGAAGCGCTCCGGAGGACTGCAGATACGCAGTATTTT. V and J are TRBV6-1 and TRBJ2-3; the D gene is possibly TRBD2 (5 bases). CDR1 and CDR2 from the germline V gene are MNHNS and SASEGT. The V gene lost 0 bases and the J gene lost 4 bases, with 14 bases spanning the gap. The CDR3 runs 16 residues.

This sequence joins TRBV28 and TRBJ2-7, with D possibly matching TRBD1 (6 bases). Germline values: CDR1 MDHEN, CDR2 SYDVKM. Trimming removed 2 bases from V and 0 bases from J, with 11 bases in between. The CDR3 totals 15 residues. DNA for the CDR3: TGTGCCAGCAGTTTAAGGGGGAACCCCTCCTACGAGCAGTACTTC. Encoded protein: CASSLRGNPSYEQYF.

This clone was observed once. The rearrangement uses TRBV9 and TRBJ1-1, with 8 nucleotides matching TRBD1. CDR1 is SGDLS, CDR2 YYNGEE, per germline. This CDR3 is 15 amino acids long. The V segment lost 3 bases and the J segment 4 bases; nucleotides outside the gene matches: 8. The CDR3 region is CASSAWTGMSTEAFF. The CDR3 region has the DNA TGTGCCAGCAGCGCCTGGACAGGGATGAGCACTGAAGCTTTCTTT. The whole variable domain, remainder taken from reference TRBV9 and TRBJ1-1, is DSGVTQTPKHLITATGQRVTLRCSPRSGDLSVYWYQQSLDQGLQFLIQYYNGEERAKGNILERFSAQQFPDLHSELNLSSLELGDSALYFCASSAWTGMSTEAFFGQGTRLTVV.